This T cell receptor (beta chain) was found in a study of T cell clonotyping in hematopoietic cell transplantation. Data came from immunoSEQ multiplex PCR; TCRdb stores just in-frame clones and leaves some out. Here the sample spans more than 65,000 clones, 94% being singletons. Study observations and caveats: No sorting was done, leaving CD4 and CD8 contributions mixed. Recipient TCR diversity dropped after transplant; expanded clonotypes rose from day 30 to 180.

V was shortened by 0 bases and J by 2 bases, with 12 bases between the two germline ends. The germline V gene has CDR1 SEHNR and CDR2 FQNEAQ (reference sequence). The CDR3 loop spans 16 amino acids. Turning to this clone: Its antigen is unknown.

J is TRBJ2-3 and V is TRBV7-9; D gene ambiguous. This receptor was identified in a man aged 50 or older in good health. Some clones in this sample may be carry-over from other donors' samples. The specimen was peripheral blood mononuclear cells. CDR3 coding DNA: TGTGCCAGCAGCTTAGCAAGGCAGCTGAACACAGATACGCAGTATTTT. Its protein product is CASSLARQLNTDTQYF.